This TCR beta chain was profiled in a study of sequential checkpoint blockade in melanoma (dated by TCRdb to about 2019). In the study overall: Patients were assigned by 1:1 randomization to either first-line nivolumab followed by ipilimumab (arm A) or ipilimumab followed by nivolumab (arm B). Maintenance nivolumab came after each of the two trial sequences. The research as a whole found: The model for predicting response that combines TCR metrics with mutation burden needs to be validated in larger, independent patient cohorts.

TCRbeta CDR3 regions were immunosequenced from genomic DNA with the immunoSEQ Assay. Before high-throughput sequencing, genomic DNA was amplified using bias-controlled multiplex PCR. The paper's processing steps were these. To quantify the absolute abundance of each unique TCRbeta CDR3 region, the sequences were collapsed and filtered. Clonality, defined as 1 minus Pielou's evenness, was calculated using only productive rearrangements. A previously published method was used to identify clones with significantly greater frequencies in on-treatment samples than in baseline samples. Entries here come from immuneACCESS through TCRdb and include only in-frame sequences with V and J called. Some clones fail to appear in such tables; in the studies checked, an unresolved V gene covers under half of the shortfall, and the cause of the remainder is unknown. V and J calls and clone size are those listed in that table; D and trimming were worked out from the DNA. A total of under 25,000 clones appear in this sample, 73% of them only once. Around 21% of the sample is held by the ten biggest clonotypes.

Comments on this clone: This clone's antigen is unknown. Base qualities are missing; no much larger clone stands one base away.

The CDR1 and CDR2 encoded by the germline V gene are SGHRS and YFSETQ. V and J are trimmed by 4 bases and 3 bases, and the gene matches miss 7 bases of the junction. Including the terminal cysteine and phenylalanine, the CDR3 comprises 16 residues. Only the CDR3 region is kept as DNA, spanning 48 bases read in frame from base 1. In light of the paper, this sample's treatment or condition label describes: randomized to nivolumab then ipilimumab (arm A) or the reverse (arm B). No trial patient had received prior DNA-damaging chemotherapy. A FACS Aria II flow cytometer was used to sort live CD3+CD8+ cells that were negative for CD19 and CD56 from thawed PBMCs. CheckMate 064, a randomized, open-label phase II trial of sequential checkpoint blockade, was the source of the samples, all of which came from patients with melanoma. Leukapheresis was used to collect peripheral blood mononuclear cells, which were then purified with Ficoll-Paque and frozen in human serum with roughly 10% DMSO. Purity of sorted blood CD3+CD8+ cells was verified at >98% immediately after sorting, followed by DNA extraction.

The clonotype was recovered from a human donor with melanoma. The rearranged chain carries TRBV5-1 and TRBJ2-3; the central 11 bases match TRBD2. The sequencing here drew on CD8+ T cells sorted from blood (inferred from file names), taken from a patient given nivolumab and ipilimumab in sequence. The DNA sequence is as follows: TGCGCCAGCAGCCAAATAGCGGGAGGGCCGACAGATACGCAGTATTTT. This encodes CASSQIAGGPTDTQYF.